The 26 T cell receptor beta chains listed next were all sequenced from one sample in a study of blood T cells in healthy people across ages. A J-beta primer mix and a sample-barcoded 5' primer were used in a second PCR of about 7 to 12 cycles. TCRdb reprocessed the 5' RACE reads via MiXCR and lists one record per CDR3 protein. The table lists about 1,600,000 distinct CDR3 sequences, roughly 40% of them singletons. The specimen sequenced was blood. These receptors came from a woman aged 18 to 35 in good health.

J is TRBJ2-7 and V is TRBV20-1, with 9 nucleotides matching TRBD1. Unmatched junction bases numbered 11, after V lost 6 bases and J lost 2 bases. Per the germline V gene, CDR1 is DFQATT and CDR2 is SNEGSKA (reference sequence). This CDR3 region has 15 residues. DNA of the CDR3: TGCAGTGCAAGTGAGGGGACAGGGAGTGCCTACGAGCAGTACTTC. Protein sequence: CSASEGTGSAYEQYF.

V and J are TRBV29-1 and TRBJ2-5; D may match TRBD1 or TRBD2 (6 bases each). This CDR3 has 14 residues. V was trimmed by 7 bases and J by 11 bases, leaving 26 bases between them. Germline V gene sequence: CDR1 SQVTM, CDR2 ANQGSEA. CDR3 DNA sequence: TGCAGCGCCGTCGGGGGCAATCGACGAAATGAGCAGTACTTC. The encoded protein is CSAVGGNRRNEQYF.

This clonotype was counted only a few times. The chain combines TRBV20-1 with TRBJ1-1; D perhaps matches TRBD1 (5 bases). The germline V gene encodes CDR1 DFQATT and CDR2 SNEGSKA (reference sequence). The CDR3 has 13 amino acids. The V and J ends lost 3 bases and 6 bases respectively, with 14 bases between them. The CDR3 protein is CSARGQGGSEAFF. The CDR3 DNA follows: TGCAGTGCTAGGGGGCAGGGTGGATCTGAAGCTTTCTTT.

This chain joins TRBV20-1 and TRBJ2-5; D uncertain. Germline CDR1 reads DFQATT; CDR2 reads SNEGSKA (reference sequence). CDR3 length: 10 amino acids. V was clipped by 6 bases and J by 11 bases, with 13 bases between them. The CDR3 spells CSAQINEQYF. The CDR3 DNA follows: TGCAGTGCCCAGATAAATGAGCAGTACTTC.

This clonotype has just a few counts. This rearrangement joins TRBV12-3 or TRBV12-4 to TRBJ1-2; 7 nucleotides match TRBD1. Germline trimming cut 6 bases from V and 4 bases from J; bases unmatched to any gene: 14. This CDR3 spans 16 amino acids. The CDR3 sequence: CASSNSGRRGIYGYTF. The CDR3 nucleotides are TGTGCCAGCAGCAACTCCGGGCGCAGGGGGATCTATGGCTACACCTTC.

The chain is built from TRBV10-3 and TRBJ1-2, with unresolved D. This CDR3 contains 17 residues. Per the germline V gene, CDR1 is ENHRY and CDR2 is SYGVKD. V lost 7 bases, J lost 2 bases, and 23 bases lay in between. CDR3 amino acids: CAITRAGSEPRNYGYTF. The CDR3 nucleotides are TGTGCCATCACCAGAGCGGGTTCAGAGCCTAGAAACTATGGCTACACCTTC.

This clonotype was detected a few times. The chain has TRBV4-1 and TRBJ1-2; the D gene is possibly TRBD1 (6 bases). CDR3 length: 17 amino acids. V gave up 4 bases and J gave up 4 bases, with 22 bases separating them. The germline V gene has CDR1 MGHRA and CDR2 YSYEKL. In DNA, the CDR3 is TGCGCCAGCAGCCCCCGGACAGCGCTACTAGGAGGCTATGGCTACACCTTC. Its protein product is CASSPRTALLGGYGYTF.

This clonotype came up many times. This chain links TRBV7-9 with TRBJ1-6; D gene unclear. Trimming pared 9 bases from V and 7 bases from J, leaving 19 bases between. CDR3 length: 15 amino acids. Germline V CDR1 and CDR2: SEHNR, FQNEAQ (reference sequence). This CDR3 reads CASSSGTSGNSPLHF. The CDR3 DNA reads TGTGCCAGTTCGTCCGGCACCTCGGGGAATTCACCCCTCCACTTT.

This clonotype was counted once. A junction boundary mismatches the germline segment, possibly from a read error. This sequence joins TRBV6-1 and TRBJ2-5; 8 bases are a match to TRBD2. CDR1 MNHNS and CDR2 SASEGT come from the germline V gene. The CDR3 covers 14 residues. The CDR3 DNA sequence: TGTGCCAGTAGTGAAGGCGGGGGGCTGAAGACCCAGTACTTC. It translates to CASSEGGGLKTQYF.

This clonotype was observed a few times. The rearrangement links TRBV6-2 or TRBV6-3 to TRBJ2-3; D uncertain. V was cut by 4 bases and J by 6 bases, with 8 bases left in between. Germline V gene lookup returns CDR1 MNHEY and CDR2 SVGEGT. The CDR3 consists of 12 residues. CDR3 loop: CASSFLLDTQYF. CDR3 DNA sequence: TGTGCCAGCAGTTTCCTGCTTGATACGCAGTATTTT.

Only a few counts were recorded for this clonotype. V is TRBV9 and J is TRBJ1-2, with TRBD1 matching over 11 bases. This CDR3 is 16 amino acids long. The V gene end was trimmed by 6 bases and the J gene end by 2 bases; junction bases not matched to a gene: 9. Germline lookup yields CDR1 SGDLS and CDR2 YYNGEE. The CDR3: CASNQGQGVSNYGYTF. The DNA of the CDR3 is TGTGCCAGCAACCAGGGACAGGGGGTTTCGAACTATGGCTACACCTTC.

The chain combines TRBV12-3 or TRBV12-4 with TRBJ2-7; TRBD1 matches 8 bases. The J call may be mistaken, given a closer DNA end match to TRBJ2-5. The CDR3 has 13 residues. Here the CDR3 DNA reads TGTGCCAGCAGATCAGGGGGCTGGGAGACCCAGTACTTC. It codes for CASRSGGWETQYF.

This clonotype appeared a few times. The rearrangement uses TRBV7-2 and TRBJ2-5, with a possible D match to TRBD1 (7 bases). Trimming shortened V by 5 bases and J by 4 bases, and 11 bases separated the two germline ends. The CDR3 runs to 13 residues. Germline-derived CDR1 and CDR2 are SGHTA and FQGNSA. CDR3 sequence: CASSARGAETQYF. The DNA for the CDR3 is TGTGCCAGCAGCGCCAGGGGGGCAGAGACCCAGTACTTC.

Ten or more counts support this clonotype. V and J are TRBV6-4 and TRBJ2-3; 12 nucleotides agree with TRBD2. The CDR3 is 14 amino acids. J gave up 5 bases and V 3 bases, and 0 bases lay outside the gene matches. Germline CDR1 and CDR2: MRHNA and SNTAGT. CDR3 residues: CASSEGLAGDTQYF. The CDR3, as DNA: TGTGCCAGCAGTGAGGGACTAGCGGGAGATACGCAGTATTTT.

V gene TRBV7-9 combines with J gene TRBJ1-2, with D uncertain. Germline lookup yields CDR1 SEHNR and CDR2 FQNEAQ (reference sequence). Between the trimmed V and J ends, which lost 4 bases and 9 bases, there was a span of 18 bases. This CDR3 has 14 residues. CDR3 DNA: TGTGCCAGCAGCTCCCCAGGTTTCCCGGATTGCTACACCTTC. Protein: CASSSPGFPDCYTF.

This clonotype showed up just a few times. The chain links TRBV4-2 to TRBJ2-1; D may correspond to TRBD1 or TRBD2 (7 bases each). The CDR3 is 17 residues long. Germline values: CDR1 LGHNA, CDR2 YNFKEQ. Trimming removed 1 base from V and 4 bases from J, with 17 bases in between. CDR3 sequence: CASSQVTSGGGYNEQFF. CDR3 in DNA: TGTGCCAGCAGCCAAGTTACTTCAGGGGGGGGGTACAATGAGCAGTTCTTC.

This clonotype was observed once. The V call is TRBV21-1, the J call TRBJ2-7; TRBD2 is the table's D call and was not checked against the DNA. TRBV21-1 is termed a pseudogene. The CDR3 is 17 amino acids. CDR3 DNA sequence: TGTGCCAGCAGCAAAAGATTTTGGCGGGGGGGTTACAATGAGCAGTACTTC. This translates into CASSKRFWRGGYNEQYF.

In its sample, this clonotype was seen once. A much larger clone is a single base away; this may be a read error. The chain joins TRBV9 to TRBJ2-5; TRBD2 agrees at 10 bases. The J call may be incorrect, as the DNA end agrees better with TRBJ2-1. This CDR3 contains 16 residues. Germline CDR1 SGDLS, CDR2 YYNGEE. For the CDR3, the DNA is TGTGCCAGCAGCGCCGCATTACTAGCGGGGCAAGAGACCCAGTTCTTC. This codes for CASSAALLAGQETQFF.

The chain combines TRBV6-6 with TRBJ2-1; TRBD2 might be the D (5 bases). Germline assignment: CDR1 MNHNY and CDR2 SVGAGI (reference sequence). The V gene lost 5 bases and the J gene lost 6 bases, with 14 bases spanning the gap. CDR3 length equals 14 residues. The chain's CDR3 is CASSKTGLGNEQFF. The CDR3 DNA follows: TGTGCCAGCAGTAAGACCGGACTGGGCAATGAGCAGTTCTTC.

The CDR3 sequence is CASSLEGYREETQYF. CDR3 bases: TGCGCCAGCAGCTTGGAGGGATACAGGGAAGAGACCCAGTACTTC. This rearrangement joins TRBV5-1 to TRBJ2-5, with TRBD1 as a possible D gene (6 bases). The germline CDR1 and CDR2 sequences are SGHRS and YFSETQ. This CDR3 has 15 residues. Trimming removed 0 bases from V and 3 bases from J, with 12 bases in between. The variable domain in full, completed from reference TRBV5-1 and TRBJ2-5, reads KAGVTQTPRYLIKTRGQQVTLSCSPISGHRSVSWYQQTPGQGLQFLFEYFSETQRNKGNFPGRFSGRQFSNSRSEMNVSTLELGDSALYLCASSLEGYREETQYFGPGTRLLVL.

The chain recombines TRBV7-9 with TRBJ2-1; D may be TRBD1 (5 bases). Deletions cut 8 bases from V and 1 base from J, with 12 bases between. The CDR3 spans 14 residues. In germline, CDR1 is SEHNR, CDR2 FQNEAQ (reference sequence). In DNA form, the CDR3 reads TGTGCCAGCTTGGGGCAGGGTTCCTACAATGAGCAGTTCTTC. This encodes CASLGQGSYNEQFF.

The rearrangement links TRBV6-2 or TRBV6-3 to TRBJ2-5; possible D gene TRBD2, 6 bases. Matching the DNA end better, TRBJ2-7 makes the J call doubtful. The length of the CDR3 is 16 residues. The germline gives CDR1 MNHEY, CDR2 SVGEGT. CDR3 in DNA: TGTGCCAGCAGTACCCGTCCGAGACTAGGGTTCAACGAGCAGTACTTC. Its protein is CASSTRPRLGFNEQYF.

In its sample, this clonotype was seen many times. V and J are TRBV5-1 and TRBJ1-2; 8 nucleotides line up with TRBD1. This CDR3 spans 14 amino acids. Looked up from germline, CDR1 is SGHRS and CDR2 is YFSETQ. V was pared by 0 bases and J by 5 bases, with 3 bases of the junction left unmatched. In DNA form, the CDR3 reads TGCGCCAGCAGCTTGGAGGACAGGGAATATGGCTACACCTTC. It specifies CASSLEDREYGYTF.

This clonotype appeared a few times. V gene TRBV6-6 combines with J gene TRBJ2-1, with TRBD2 identical over 7 bases. The length of the CDR3 is 17 residues. V gave up 2 bases and J gave up 6 bases; unmatched junction bases: 13. Germline V lookup: CDR1 MNHNY, CDR2 SVGAGI (reference sequence). CDR3 sequence (DNA): TGTGCCAGCAGTTACACCGGAGTGGTGGGGACTATCAATGAGCAGTTCTTC. This translates into CASSYTGVVGTINEQFF.

Many counts were recorded for this clonotype. The chain couples TRBV5-1 to TRBJ2-4, with D perhaps matching TRBD1 or TRBD2 (7 bases each). Trimming took 3 bases from V and 6 from J, leaving 28 bases between them. Looked up from germline, CDR1 is SGHRS and CDR2 is YFSETQ. The CDR3 spans 19 residues. CDR3 in amino acids: CASSSFAGDSAGMPNIQYF. CDR3 bases: TGCGCCAGCAGCTCGTTCGCGGGGGACAGTGCGGGTATGCCAAACATTCAGTACTTC.

The sample holds a few counts of this clonotype. The chain carries TRBV27 and TRBJ2-4; tentatively, D is TRBD2 (6 bases). V gave up 5 bases and J gave up 8 bases, with 13 bases separating them. The CDR3 consists of 13 residues. CDR1 is MNHEY, CDR2 SMNVEV, per germline (reference sequence). CDR3 amino acids: CASSVAGEDIQYF. CDR3 DNA sequence: TGTGCCAGCAGTGTAGCTGGGGAGGACATTCAGTACTTC.